These T cell receptor beta chains were read from a single sample in a study of blood T cell repertoires in COVID-19. Clones were read by immunoSEQ multiplex PCR, and TCRdb kept only the in-frame ones, dropping some. The table lists roughly 60,000 clones, roughly 79% of them singletons. Sequencing was carried out using peripheral blood. These receptors all come from a man aged 55 to 70 with acute or convalescent COVID-19. CDR3s include the opening cysteine and the closing phenylalanine or tryptophan. D genes are given only for firm matches. Clone size, where shown, is once, few, many, or a class for clones that have expanded.

clone_size	j_call	v_call	d_call	cdr3_nt	cdr3_aa
-	TRBJ2-7	TRBV14	-	TGTGCCAGCAGCCCGCCTCTGGGAGGGGGTGTCTCCTACGAGCAGTACTTC	CASSPPLGGGVSYEQYF
-	TRBJ1-5	TRBV27	-	TGTGCCAGCAGTCCGGCTTCGGCGGGAGCCAATCAGCCCCAGCATTTT	CASSPASAGANQPQHF
-	TRBJ2-7	TRBV6-6	-	TGTGCCAGCAGTTTCGACAGGATGAACGAGCAGTACTTC	CASSFDRMNEQYF
-	TRBJ2-1	TRBV27	TRBD2	TGTGCCAGCAGTACAAGCGGGGTCTACAATGAGCAGTTCTTC	CASSTSGVYNEQFF
-	TRBJ1-2	TRBV5-1	-	TGCGCCAGCAGCTTGACCAGCGAGGATGGCTACACCTTC	CASSLTSEDGYTF
-	TRBJ2-1	TRBV6-6	-	TGTGCCAGCAGTACCCGTCAAGGGGCCTACAATGAGCAGTTCTTC	CASSTRQGAYNEQFF
once	TRBJ2-3	TRBV19	-	TGTGCCAGTAGTATAGGAGCGGGTTACACAGATACGCAGTATTTT	CASSIGAGYTDTQYF
-	TRBJ2-3	TRBV11-2	TRBD2	TGTGCCAGCAGCATTAGCGGGGGCACAGATACGCAGTATTTT	CASSISGGTDTQYF
-	TRBJ1-3	TRBV7-2	-	TGTGCCAGCAGTACGGACAGAAACTCTGGAAACACCATATATTTT	CASSTDRNSGNTIYF
-	TRBJ1-2	TRBV5-5	TRBD1	TGTGCCAGCAGCCCATTGGGACAGGGCGTCTATGGCTACACCTTC	CASSPLGQGVYGYTF
-	TRBJ1-1	TRBV29-1	TRBD1	TGCAGCGTTGACAAAGGGACAGCCTATATGAACACTGAAGCTTTCTTT	CSVDKGTAYMNTEAFF
-	TRBJ1-1	TRBV2	-	TGTGCCAGCAGTGCATTTGAAGCTTTCTTT	CASSAFEAFF
-	TRBJ2-5	TRBV9	TRBD2	TGTGCCAGCAGCGTAGGGACTAGCCAAGAGACCCAGTACTTC	CASSVGTSQETQYF